What follows are 25 T cell receptor beta chains derived from one specimen sequenced in a study of tissue T cells after allogeneic stem cell transplantation (dated by TCRdb to 2021 to 2024). The library came from the immunoSEQ multiplex PCR assay. TCRdb carries this immuneACCESS record with in-frame sequences only. Its versions omit some clonotypes, under half of them owing to an unresolved V gene in the studies checked, with the rest unexplained. This sample is represented by over 45,000 clones; roughly 73% of them were singletons. The top ten hold 0.45% to 0.7% of the sample. Material: sorted cells pooled from one or two spleens. Source of these receptors: a pool of C57BL/6 mice in good health.

With respect to this clone: Mouse names are used for the genes. The CDR3 is cut off 1 residue early in the read; its end comes from the germline J gene. The rearrangement joins TRBV12-2 to TRBJ2-5; 7 bases line up with TRBD2. V lost 4 bases, J lost 0 bases, and 6 bases stayed unmatched. Germline CDR1 reads SGHLS; CDR2 reads HYDKME. The CDR3 totals 15 residues. The CDR3: CASSPGGDNQDTQYF. Partial CDR3 DNA: TGTGCCAGCTCCCCCGGGGGGGATAACCAAGACACCCAGTAC.

Note on this clone: Gene names and germline match the mouse. The read terminates 1 residue ahead of where the CDR3 ends, so the germline J gene completes it. V and J are TRBV13-2 and TRBJ2-5; 10 bases are a match to TRBD1. The V gene end was trimmed by 3 bases and the J gene end by 3 bases; junction bases not matched to a gene: 4. The CDR3 is made up of 15 amino acids. Per germline, CDR1 NNHNN and CDR2 SYGAGS (reference sequence). The DNA read from the CDR3 is TGTGCCAGCGGTGGCCGGGGACAGGGGCAAGACACCCAGTAC. Translating it yields CASGGRGQGQDTQY. The CDR3, in full, reads CASGGRGQGQDTQYF.

Of note for this clone: The germline and genes are mouse ones. The chain's CDR3 is CASGEQANSDYTF. The covered CDR3 bases are TGTGCCAGCGGTGAACAGGCAAACTCCGACTACACC. The V gene is TRBV13-2, the J gene TRBJ1-2; possibly TRBD1 for D (5 bases). The missing CDR3 end, 1 residue past where the read stops, is filled in from the germline J gene. CDR3 length: 13 residues. Germline CDR1 NNHNN, CDR2 SYGAGS (reference sequence). V lost 2 bases, J lost 0 bases, and 5 bases lay in between.

About this clone: The genes and germline here are from mouse. The read ends 1 residue shy of where the CDR3 ends; the end is completed using the germline J gene. J is TRBJ1-1 and V is TRBV19; TRBD1 is a possible D gene (5 bases). The CDR3 runs 11 residues. V was clipped by 4 bases and J by 4 bases, with 5 bases between them. Germline CDR1 reads FNHDT; CDR2 reads SITEND (reference sequence). CDR3 DNA, as far as it was read: TGTGCCAGCAGTCAGGGCACAGAAGTCTTC. Translation gives CASSQGTEVF. The CDR3 in full is CASSQGTEVFF.

A word on this clone: Mouse gene names and germline throughout. The read finishes 1 residue shy of the CDR3 end, and the germline J gene is used to complete it. V and J are TRBV4 and TRBJ1-3; no definite D call. V lost 4 bases, J lost 0 bases, and 4 bases lay in between. Per the germline V gene, CDR1 is LGHDT and CDR2 is YNNKQL (reference sequence). CDR3 length: 13 amino acids. The covered CDR3 bases are TGTGCCAGCAGCTTTAATTCTGGAAATACGCTCTAT. Translated, it gives CASSFNSGNTLY. The complete CDR3 reads CASSFNSGNTLYF.

For this clone: The listed genes are named as in mouse. The missing CDR3 end, 1 residue past where the read stops, is filled in from the germline J gene. The V gene is TRBV13-2, the J gene TRBJ2-1; the D gene is possibly TRBD1 (6 bases). CDR1 is NNHNN, CDR2 SYGAGS, per germline (reference sequence). Trimming cost V 3 bases and J 4 bases, with 11 bases left between them. This CDR3 contains 14 residues. The sequenced CDR3 bases are TGTGCCAGCGGTGGCCGGGACAAATATGCTGAGCAGTTC. It encodes CASGGRDKYAEQF. The CDR3 as a whole reads CASGGRDKYAEQFF.

Notes on this clone: Mouse gene names apply. The read halts 1 residue ahead of the CDR3 end, with the missing end drawn from the germline J gene. The V and J genes are TRBV13-1 and TRBJ1-2; tentatively, D is TRBD1 (6 bases). The V end lost 4 bases, the J end lost 1 base, and 8 bases lay between the germline ends. Germline loops: CDR1 NSHNY, CDR2 SYGAGN. The CDR3 has 13 residues. The DNA read from the CDR3 is TGTGCCAGCAGTCCAGGGGAAAACTCCGACTACACC. This sequence encodes CASSPGENSDYT. The CDR3 in full is CASSPGENSDYTF.

Worth noting for this clone: These gene names are mouse names. The read is 1 residue too short to cover the CDR3 end, so that end is filled in from the germline J gene. V usage is TRBV4 and J usage is TRBJ2-7, with 12 positions matching TRBD1. V was pared by 4 bases and J by 7 bases, with 5 bases of the junction left unmatched. Germline assignment: CDR1 LGHDT and CDR2 YNNKQL (reference sequence). The CDR3 extends over 14 amino acids. The covered CDR3 bases are TGTGCCAGCAGCTCCGGGACAGGGGGCGAGGAACAGTAC. Amino acid sequence: CASSSGTGGEEQY. The entire CDR3 is CASSSGTGGEEQYF.

Details on this clone: These gene names are mouse names. CDR3 sequence: CASSSRAETLYF. The covered CDR3 bases are TGTGCCAGCAGCTCAAGGGCAGAAACGCTGTAT. The chain has TRBV3 and TRBJ2-3; the D is unclear. Read data end 1 residue before the CDR3 end; the end is taken from the germline J gene. Germline-derived CDR1 and CDR2 are SNHLY and FYNGKV (reference sequence). Trimming took 4 bases from V and 3 from J, leaving 5 bases between them. CDR3 length: 12 residues.

A remark on this clone: Gene names and germline refer to mouse. The read gets to within 1 residue of the CDR3 end, and the germline J gene fills in the rest. The chain is built from TRBV13-3 and TRBJ1-2, with TRBD1 matching 11 bases. This CDR3 is built from 15 residues. Germline CDR1 and CDR2: NNHDY and SYVADS. V trimming: 4 bases; J trimming: 3 bases; junction bases outside the gene matches: 5. This CDR3 is CASSRTGGRDSDYTF. Partial CDR3 DNA: TGTGCCAGCAGTCGGACAGGGGGCAGGGACTCCGACTACACC.

A note on this clone: Gene names and germline match the mouse. The read terminates 1 residue before the CDR3 end, so the remaining end is supplied by the germline J gene. V usage is TRBV5 and J usage is TRBJ1-4; maybe TRBD1 (6 bases). This CDR3 is 14 amino acids long. Per germline, CDR1 LGHNA and CDR2 YNLKQL (reference sequence). The germline V and J ends were trimmed by 6 bases and 3 bases, with 11 bases remaining between them. The CDR3 bases that were read are TGTGCCAGCAGTCCCGGGACAACCAACGAAAGATTATTT. Its translation: CASSPGTTNERLF. The whole CDR3 sequence is CASSPGTTNERLFF.

Notes on this clone: Gene names are the mouse ones. Sequencing ends 1 residue short of the CDR3 end; the germline J gene provides the rest. The chain couples TRBV5 to TRBJ2-7; D remains ambiguous. Germline values: CDR1 LGHNA, CDR2 YNLKQL (reference sequence). This CDR3 has 12 amino acids. Trimming took off 3 bases at V and 3 bases at J, with 6 bases between the two ends. CDR3 DNA, as far as it was read: TGTGCCAGCAGCCACCAGAGCTATGAACAGTAC. It translates to CASSHQSYEQY. The CDR3 in full is CASSHQSYEQYF.

For this clone: Gene names follow the mouse nomenclature. The CDR3 protein is CASGGTGVSNERLFF. The CDR3 bases that were read are TGTGCCAGCGGAGGGACAGGGGTTTCCAACGAAAGATTATTT. The chain couples TRBV13-3 to TRBJ1-4; 10 nucleotides match TRBD1. The DNA ends 1 residue before the CDR3 does, and the rest of the CDR3 is filled in from the germline J gene. Per the germline V gene, CDR1 is NNHDY and CDR2 is SYVADS. This CDR3 is 15 amino acids long. Trimming took 7 bases from V and 0 from J; bases not matched to a gene: 3. Variable domain in full (rest from reference TRBV13-3 and TRBJ1-4): EAAVTQSPRSKVAVTGGKVTLSCHQTNNHDYMYWYRQDTGHGLRLIHYSYVADSTEKGDIPDGYKASRPSQENFSLILELASLSQTAVYFCASGGTGVSNERLFFGHGTKLSVL.

In regard to this clone: Mouse gene names and germline throughout. The read gets to within 1 residue of the CDR3 end, and the germline J gene fills in the rest. J is TRBJ1-2 and V is TRBV3; D remains unclear. Germline V CDR1 and CDR2: SNHLY, FYNGKV (reference sequence). The CDR3 totals 12 residues. V was trimmed by 5 bases and J by 3 bases, leaving 7 bases between them. The CDR3 spells CASSAGDSDYTF. The DNA read from the CDR3 is TGTGCCAGCAGCGCCGGGGACTCCGACTACACC.

As for this clone: The listed genes are named as in mouse. The read is 1 residue too short to cover the CDR3 end, so that end is filled in from the germline J gene. The chain links TRBV13-3 to TRBJ1-2, with a tentative D call TRBD1 (5 bases). The V gene lost 2 bases and the J gene lost 2 bases, with 7 bases spanning the gap. CDR1 is NNHDY, CDR2 SYVADS, per germline. The CDR3 totals 13 residues. CDR3 DNA, as far as it was read: TGTGCCAGCAGTGAGGGGCGCAACTCCGACTACACC. This translates into CASSEGRNSDYT. The full CDR3 reads CASSEGRNSDYTF.

With respect to this clone: Mouse names are used for the genes. With the read ending 1 residue before the CDR3 end, the germline J gene is used to fill in that end. V and J are TRBV13-1 and TRBJ1-1; D unclear. CDR3 length: 10 amino acids. The V and J ends lost 2 bases and 7 bases respectively, with 3 bases between them. CDR1 NSHNY and CDR2 SYGAGN come from the germline V gene. The CDR3 spells CASSEGEVFF. The CDR3 DNA, read in part, is TGTGCCAGCAGTGAGGGAGAAGTCTTC.

This clone was seen a few times. The listed genes are named as in mouse. CDR3 amino acids: CASSQWGAYEQYF. The sequenced CDR3 bases are TGTGCCAGCAGCCAATGGGGGGCCTATGAACAGTAC. The chain links TRBV2 to TRBJ2-7; 7 bases fit TRBD2. The CDR3 goes on 1 residue after the read ends, and that part is filled in from the germline J gene. Trimming removed 2 bases from V and 2 bases from J; junction bases left unmatched: 0. Germline V lookup: CDR1 LGHNA, CDR2 YSYQKL. This CDR3 is built from 13 residues.

Details on this clone: Here the gene names and germline are mouse. The CDR3 end is not reached by the read, which stops 1 residue before it; the germline J gene fills it in. The V call is TRBV5, the J call TRBJ2-2; 12 nucleotides align to TRBD2. CDR1 and CDR2 from the germline V gene are LGHNA and YNLKQL (reference sequence). There are 18 residues in the CDR3. V shed 0 bases, J shed 1 base, and the junction held 3 bases outside the gene matches. Incomplete CDR3 DNA: TGTGCCAGCAGCCAAGATGGACTGGGGGGGTTAAACACCGGGCAGCTCTAC. It translates to CASSQDGLGGLNTGQLY. The whole CDR3 sequence reads CASSQDGLGGLNTGQLYF.

Comment on this clone: Gene names and germline refer to mouse. The read terminates 1 residue before the CDR3 end, so the remaining end is supplied by the germline J gene. In the same sample, other DNA sequences code for this CDR3. This chain uses TRBV5 with TRBJ2-5, with TRBD1 matching over 11 bases. Looked up from germline, CDR1 is LGHNA and CDR2 is YNLKQL (reference sequence). With V trimmed by 0 bases and J by 5 bases, 1 base remained unmatched. The CDR3 sequence is 15 residues long. CDR3 DNA (partial): TGTGCCAGCAGCCAAGAGGGACAGGGGGGAGACACCCAGTAC. It translates to CASSQEGQGGDTQY. The full CDR3 sequence reads CASSQEGQGGDTQYF.

As for this clone: Genes and germline come from the mouse. The CDR3 goes on 1 residue after the read ends, and that part is filled in from the germline J gene. The chain carries TRBV13-2 and TRBJ2-5; a weak D match, TRBD2 (7 bases). Deletions cut 1 base from V and 3 bases from J, with 15 bases between. Germline V gene lookup returns CDR1 NNHNN and CDR2 SYGAGS (reference sequence). The CDR3 length is 16 residues. CDR3 DNA (partial): TGTGCCAGCGGTGATAGAGGGGGGCCGAGACAAGACACCCAGTAC. Encoded protein: CASGDRGGPRQDTQY. The CDR3 as a whole reads CASGDRGGPRQDTQYF.

In the case of this clone: Gene names are mouse gene names. The CDR3 end is not reached by the read, which stops 1 residue before it; the germline J gene fills it in. V gene TRBV3 combines with J gene TRBJ2-7; D possibly corresponds to TRBD2 (7 bases). V was cut by 3 bases and J by 7 bases, with 13 bases left in between. Germline-derived CDR1 and CDR2 are SNHLY and FYNGKV (reference sequence). The length of the CDR3 is 13 residues. Partial CDR3 DNA: TGTGCCAGCAGCTTCCGGGGGGCGCGAGAACAGTAC. The encoded protein is CASSFRGAREQY. The whole CDR3 protein is CASSFRGAREQYF.

Comments on this clone: Gene names and germline match the mouse. Read sequence stops 1 residue before the CDR3 end, and the germline J gene provides the missing end. This chain uses TRBV13-1 with TRBJ1-5; possible D gene TRBD1, 6 bases. Trimming removed 1 base at V and 2 bases at J, with 7 bases between. Germline lookup yields CDR1 NSHNY and CDR2 SYGAGN. This CDR3 contains 14 residues. The CDR3 DNA, read in part, is TGTGCCAGCAGTGATCCAGGGGACAACCAGGCTCCGCTT. Encoded protein: CASSDPGDNQAPL. The CDR3, in full, reads CASSDPGDNQAPLF.

Details on this clone: Germline and genes: mouse. The read ends 1 residue shy of where the CDR3 ends; the end is completed using the germline J gene. The J gene is TRBJ1-3, the V gene TRBV13-1; the match to TRBD1 covers 10 bases. The germline CDR1 and CDR2 sequences are NSHNY and SYGAGN. The CDR3 extends over 16 amino acids. Trimming at V came to 4 bases and at J to 0 bases, leaving 4 bases not matched to a gene. CDR3 bases read: TGTGCCAGCAGTTCCGGGACAGGGGCTTCTGGAAATACGCTCTAT. Translating it yields CASSSGTGASGNTLY. The CDR3 reads in full as CASSSGTGASGNTLYF.

As for this clone: Any gene name here is a mouse gene name. From the germline J gene comes the end of the CDR3, since the read stops 1 residue before it. The rearrangement links TRBV3 to TRBJ2-4, with 8 positions matching TRBD1. Germline trimming cut 3 bases from V and 6 bases from J; bases unmatched to any gene: 2. The CDR3 loop spans 13 amino acids. The germline V gene encodes CDR1 SNHLY and CDR2 FYNGKV (reference sequence). CDR3 in amino acids: CASSFRDRNTLYF. The CDR3 bases that were read are TGTGCCAGCAGCTTCCGGGACAGGAACACCTTGTAC.

Note on this clone: Any gene name here is a mouse gene name. With the read ending 1 residue before the CDR3 end, the germline J gene is used to fill in that end. The V and J genes are TRBV31 and TRBJ1-1; possible D gene TRBD1, 6 bases. CDR1 is GKSSPN, CDR2 SITVG, per germline. The CDR3 has 14 amino acids. V was pared by 3 bases and J by 0 bases, with 11 bases between. The CDR3 loop reads CAWSPGHSNTEVFF. CDR3 DNA, as far as it was read: TGTGCCTGGAGCCCGGGACACTCAAACACAGAAGTCTTC.